These 24 T cell receptor beta chains were sequenced from one sample in a study of cytotoxic CD8 clonotypes in ibrutinib-treated CLL. Sequencing used immunoSEQ multiplex PCR; TCRdb keeps in-frame clones, though not all of them. The data contain under 200,000 clones, approximately 84% of them seen just once; the ten biggest clones take up 4.6%. The material sequenced was PBMCs, taken after 24 months of ibrutinib treatment. The source of these receptors is a human donor with chronic lymphocytic leukemia.

The chain couples TRBV20-1 to TRBJ1-1, with 9 bases aligning to TRBD1. With 8 bases clipped from V and 10 bases from J, the junction kept 8 bases outside the gene matches. Per the germline V gene, CDR1 is DFQATT and CDR2 is SNEGSKA (reference sequence). The CDR3 is 11 residues long. The CDR3 region has the DNA TGCAGTCCAGGACAGGGGAAGTCAGCTTTCTTT. The encoded protein is CSPGQGKSAFF.

V usage is TRBV6-1 and J usage is TRBJ1-1; the D gene is possibly TRBD1 (6 bases). The germline gives CDR1 MNHNS, CDR2 SASEGT. This CDR3 comprises 15 residues. Trimming cost V 7 bases and J 1 base, with 16 bases left between them. CDR3 region: CASIPLGRGNTEAFF. The DNA for the CDR3 is TGTGCCAGCATTCCCTTGGGCAGGGGGAACACTGAAGCTTTCTTT.

The chain combines TRBV5-1 with TRBJ1-1; no clear D gene. Germline V gives CDR1 SGHRS, CDR2 YFSETQ. Trimming took 0 bases from V and 1 from J, leaving 7 bases between them. The CDR3 consists of 14 residues. The CDR3 DNA is TGCGCCAGCAGCTTGGGCCTTCAGAACACTGAAGCTTTCTTT. Protein: CASSLGLQNTEAFF.

V is TRBV5-8 and J is TRBJ1-3; D is ambiguous. The CDR3 extends over 14 amino acids. V was cut by 6 bases and J by 3 bases, with 13 bases left in between. Germline lookup yields CDR1 SGHTS and CDR2 YDEGEE. Written as DNA, the CDR3 is TGTGCCAGCAATCGGTTCGGGGTTGGAAACACCATATATTTT. Translating it yields CASNRFGVGNTIYF.

V is TRBV6-5 and J is TRBJ1-1, with D uncertain. Germline CDR1 is MNHEY and CDR2 is SVGAGI. The germline V and J ends were trimmed by 0 bases and 0 bases, with 8 bases remaining between them. The CDR3 sequence is 15 residues long. The CDR3 loop is CASSYSARVNTEAFF. The DNA for the CDR3 is TGTGCCAGCAGTTACTCGGCCAGAGTGAACACTGAAGCTTTCTTT.

The rearrangement joins TRBV5-1 to TRBJ2-2; 9 nucleotides agree with TRBD1. CDR1 and CDR2 from the germline V gene are SGHRS and YFSETQ. The CDR3 loop spans 16 amino acids. With 4 bases clipped from V and 3 bases from J, the junction kept 7 bases outside the gene matches. The CDR3 region has the DNA TGCGCCAGCAGCCCGCTCGGACAGGGGTACACCGGGGAGCTGTTTTTT. It specifies CASSPLGQGYTGELFF.

The V gene is TRBV6-1, the J gene TRBJ1-5; the D is unclear. The V end was cut by 3 bases, the J end by 3 bases, with 12 bases between. The CDR3 runs to 15 residues. In germline, CDR1 is MNHNS, CDR2 SASEGT. The CDR3 DNA reads TGTGCCAGCAGTGAGTGGGAACAGACCAATCAGCCCCAGCATTTT. Translation: CASSEWEQTNQPQHF.

The chain uses TRBV7-9 and TRBJ1-4; no definite D call. The CDR3 consists of 10 residues. Trimming removed 10 bases at V and 8 bases at J, with 8 bases between. From germline, CDR1 is SEHNR and CDR2 FQNEAQ (reference sequence). In DNA, the CDR3 is TGTGCCACGAGAGAGGAAAAACTGTTTTTT. Protein: CATREEKLFF.

The J gene is TRBJ2-7, the V gene TRBV7-2, with no clear D. The CDR3 spans 14 residues. Trimming stripped 1 base from V and 5 bases from J, with 12 bases between. Per germline, CDR1 SGHTA and CDR2 FQGNSA. CDR3 in amino acids: CASSLGLRQDEQYF. CDR3 in DNA: TGTGCCAGCAGCTTAGGGTTGAGGCAGGACGAGCAGTACTTC. Full variable domain (remainder filled in from reference TRBV7-2 and TRBJ2-7): GAGVSQSPSNKVTEKGKDVELRCDPISGHTALYWYRQSLGQGLEFLIYFQGNSAPDKSGLPSDRFSAERTGGSVSTLTIQRTQQEDSAVYLCASSLGLRQDEQYFGPGTRLTVT.

This chain links TRBV29-1 with TRBJ1-1; 8 positions match TRBD1. Per germline, CDR1 SQVTM and CDR2 ANQGSEA. The CDR3 sequence is 12 residues long. V lost 4 bases and J lost 11; bases outside the gene matches: 9. In nucleotides, the CDR3 is TGCAGCGTTGCGACAGGGGATCGAGGTGCTTTCTTT. It specifies CSVATGDRGAFF.

The chain is built from TRBV6-5 and TRBJ1-4; no clear D. The length of the CDR3 is 15 residues. The ends were cut back, 5 bases at V and 0 bases at J, with 10 bases in the middle. Germline loops: CDR1 MNHEY, CDR2 SVGAGI. The CDR3 nucleotides read TGTGCCAGCAGTCCCAGCAGGACAACTAATGAAAAACTGTTTTTT. It specifies CASSPSRTTNEKLFF.

This chain connects TRBV5-1 to TRBJ1-3, with 9 nucleotides matching TRBD1. Per germline, CDR1 SGHRS and CDR2 YFSETQ. CDR3 length: 17 amino acids. Unmatched junction bases numbered 6, after V lost 2 bases and J lost 0 bases. Written as DNA, the CDR3 is TGCGCCAGCAGCTTTAGACAGGGGGACTTCTCTGGAAACACCATATATTTT. Its translation: CASSFRQGDFSGNTIYF.

This clone appeared once. The rearrangement joins TRBV7-9 to TRBJ2-7; D may match TRBD1 or TRBD2 (6 bases each). V shed 5 bases and J shed 3 bases, with 11 bases lying between them. The CDR3 spans 13 residues. CDR1 SEHNR and CDR2 FQNEAQ come from the germline V gene (reference sequence). Here the CDR3 reads CASSPGAGYEQYF. CDR3 nucleotide sequence: TGTGCCAGCAGCCCGGGGGCTGGCTACGAGCAGTACTTC.

The chain carries TRBV5-1 and TRBJ1-1; TRBD1 is a possible D gene (5 bases). Trimming removed 1 base from V and 3 bases from J, with 7 bases in between. The CDR3 loop spans 13 amino acids. Per germline, CDR1 SGHRS and CDR2 YFSETQ. The CDR3 DNA reads TGCGCCAGCAGCTTGCAGGGTTACACTGAAGCTTTCTTT. Its protein is CASSLQGYTEAFF.

There are a few counts of this clone. The gene calls are TRBV19 and TRBJ1-1; D might be TRBD1 (6 bases). Trimming shortened V by 4 bases and J by 1 base, and 10 bases separated the two germline ends. Per the germline V gene, CDR1 is LNHDA and CDR2 is SQIVND (reference sequence). CDR3 size: 14 residues. The CDR3 coding sequence is TGTGCCAGTAGTAGATGGACAGCGAACACTGAAGCTTTCTTT. Translation: CASSRWTANTEAFF.

The rearrangement links TRBV5-4 to TRBJ1-1; 7 nucleotides line up with TRBD1. The V gene's germline CDR1 is SGHNT and CDR2 YYREEE (reference sequence). V shed 5 bases and J 2 bases; nucleotides not matched to a gene: 6. This CDR3 has 14 residues. The chain's CDR3 is CASRPTGANTEAFF. In DNA, the CDR3 is TGTGCCAGCAGGCCTACAGGGGCTAACACTGAAGCTTTCTTT. The variable domain in full, completed from reference TRBV5-4 and TRBJ1-1, reads ETGVTQSPTHLIKTRGQQVTLRCSSQSGHNTVSWYQQALGQGPQFIFQYYREEENGRGNFPPRFSGLQFPNYSSELNVNALELDDSALYLCASRPTGANTEAFFGQGTRLTVV.

The CDR3 sequence: CASEEGGIESGANVLTF. CDR3 nucleotides: TGTGCCAGCGAGGAAGGGGGTATCGAGTCTGGGGCCAACGTCCTGACTTTC. The rearrangement uses TRBV2 and TRBJ2-6, with D possibly being TRBD1 (6 bases). The germline V gene has CDR1 SNHLY and CDR2 FYNNEI. Deletions cut 8 bases from V and 1 base from J, with 18 bases between. CDR3 length: 17 residues.

This sequence joins TRBV20-1 and TRBJ2-5; D call uncertain. This CDR3 is built from 11 residues. Germline loops: CDR1 DFQATT, CDR2 SNEGSKA (reference sequence). Trimming cost V 5 bases and J 5 bases, with 9 bases left between them. The DNA of the CDR3 is TGCAGTGCTCCATATGGGGAGACCCAGTACTTC. Encoded protein: CSAPYGETQYF.

The chain is built from TRBV5-1 and TRBJ1-1; the D is unclear. The CDR3 extends over 13 amino acids. Per germline, CDR1 SGHRS and CDR2 YFSETQ. V was cut by 4 bases and J by 4 bases, with 11 bases left in between. CDR3 coding DNA: TGCGCCAGCAGCCGCGAGGGAGGCACTGAAGCTTTCTTT. Protein sequence: CASSREGGTEAFF.

The chain carries TRBV21-1 and TRBJ1-2. TRBV21-1 is given as a pseudogene. CDR3 length equals 11 residues. This CDR3 reads CASTSTYGYTF. DNA of the CDR3: TGTGCCAGCACGAGCACCTATGGCTACACCTTC.

The chain combines TRBV18 with TRBJ1-4; a weak D match, TRBD1 (5 bases). Trimming pared 4 bases from V and 7 bases from J, leaving 10 bases between. CDR1 is KGHSH, CDR2 LQKENI, per germline. CDR3 length: 13 residues. The CDR3 is CASSLRDGEKLFF. The CDR3 region has the DNA TGTGCCAGCTCACTCAGGGATGGTGAAAAACTGTTTTTT.

This sequence joins TRBV7-2 and TRBJ2-1, with 14 bases identical to TRBD2. V dropped 5 bases and J dropped 3; count of bases not matched to a gene: 9. Germline V CDR1 and CDR2: SGHTA, FQGNSA. The CDR3 is 18 residues long. This CDR3 reads CASSPTGTSGRGYNEQFF. The DNA of the CDR3 is TGTGCCAGCAGCCCAACCGGGACTAGCGGGAGAGGCTACAATGAGCAGTTCTTC.

This clone was observed a single time. The V gene is TRBV6-6, the J gene TRBJ1-6; 9 nucleotides match TRBD1. V was clipped by 7 bases and J by 4 bases; unmatched bases: 5. The CDR3 totals 15 residues. The germline gives CDR1 MNHNY, CDR2 SVGAGI (reference sequence). CDR3 in DNA: TGTGCCAGCACTCCGGGACAGGGATATAATTCACCCCTCCACTTT. Its protein product is CASTPGQGYNSPLHF.

At least ten counts were recorded for this clone. V is TRBV7-9 and J is TRBJ2-5; 10 nucleotides line up with TRBD2. There are 17 residues in the CDR3. From germline, CDR1 is SEHNR and CDR2 FQNEAQ (reference sequence). J was trimmed by 5 bases and V by 3 bases; bases with no gene match: 12. CDR3 sequence reads: CASSFGTSVTAGETQYF. In DNA form, the CDR3 reads TGTGCCAGCAGCTTCGGGACTAGCGTGACCGCCGGGGAGACCCAGTACTTC.